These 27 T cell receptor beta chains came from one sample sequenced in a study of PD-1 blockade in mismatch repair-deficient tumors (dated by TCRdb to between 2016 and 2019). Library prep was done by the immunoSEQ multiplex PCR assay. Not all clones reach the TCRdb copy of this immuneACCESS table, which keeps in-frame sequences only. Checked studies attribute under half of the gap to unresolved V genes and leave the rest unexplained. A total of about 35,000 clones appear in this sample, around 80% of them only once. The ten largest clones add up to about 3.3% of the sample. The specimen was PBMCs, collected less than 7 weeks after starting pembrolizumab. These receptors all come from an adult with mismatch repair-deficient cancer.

The CDR3 protein is CAWSAGQGIWDYGYTF. CDR3 coding DNA: TGTGCCTGGAGTGCGGGACAGGGGATCTGGGACTATGGCTACACCTTC. The rearrangement uses TRBV30 and TRBJ1-2; 10 nucleotides match TRBD1. In germline, CDR1 is GTSNPN, CDR2 SVGIG (reference sequence). The ends lost 1 base at V and 3 bases at J; junction bases unmatched: 8. This CDR3 is 16 amino acids long.

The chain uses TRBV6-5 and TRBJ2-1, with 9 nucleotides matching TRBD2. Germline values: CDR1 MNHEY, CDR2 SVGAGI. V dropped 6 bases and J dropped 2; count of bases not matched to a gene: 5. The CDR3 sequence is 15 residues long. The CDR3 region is CASSLSGRTYNEQFF. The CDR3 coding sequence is TGTGCCAGCAGCCTAAGCGGGAGGACCTACAATGAGCAGTTCTTC.

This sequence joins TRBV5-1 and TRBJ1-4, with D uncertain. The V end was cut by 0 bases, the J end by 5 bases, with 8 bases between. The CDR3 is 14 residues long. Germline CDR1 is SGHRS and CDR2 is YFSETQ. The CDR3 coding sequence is TGCGCCAGCAGCTTGGACCTGAGAAATGAAAAACTGTTTTTT. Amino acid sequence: CASSLDLRNEKLFF.

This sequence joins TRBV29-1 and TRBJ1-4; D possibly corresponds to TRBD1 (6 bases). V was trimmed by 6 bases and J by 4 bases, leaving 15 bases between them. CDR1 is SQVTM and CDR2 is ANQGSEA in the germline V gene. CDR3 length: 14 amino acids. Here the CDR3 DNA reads TGCAGCGTGACCAACAGGGCGATTAATGAAAAACTGTTTTTT. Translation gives CSVTNRAINEKLFF.

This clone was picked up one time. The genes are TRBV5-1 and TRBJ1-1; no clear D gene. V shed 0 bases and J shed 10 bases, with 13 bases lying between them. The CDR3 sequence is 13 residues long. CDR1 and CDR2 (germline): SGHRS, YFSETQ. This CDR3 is CASSLEAAGGAFF. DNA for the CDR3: TGCGCCAGCAGCTTGGAGGCGGCGGGCGGAGCTTTCTTT.

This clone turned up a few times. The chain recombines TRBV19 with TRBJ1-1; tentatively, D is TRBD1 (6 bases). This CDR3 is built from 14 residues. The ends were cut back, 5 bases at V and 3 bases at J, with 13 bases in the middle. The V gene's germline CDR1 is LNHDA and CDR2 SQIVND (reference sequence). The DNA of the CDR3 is TGTGCCAGTAGTCCAAAAGGGGGAGACACTGAAGCTTTCTTT. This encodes CASSPKGGDTEAFF.

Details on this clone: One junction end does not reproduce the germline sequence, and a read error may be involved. The CDR3 nucleotides are TGCGCCAGCAGCCTTCGATCAGACAGGGATAAGGTGGACTTC. This gives the protein CASSLRSDRDKVDF. J is TRBJ2-7 and V is TRBV5-1; the match to TRBD1 covers 7 bases. CDR1 and CDR2 from the germline V gene are SGHRS and YFSETQ. This CDR3 comprises 14 residues.

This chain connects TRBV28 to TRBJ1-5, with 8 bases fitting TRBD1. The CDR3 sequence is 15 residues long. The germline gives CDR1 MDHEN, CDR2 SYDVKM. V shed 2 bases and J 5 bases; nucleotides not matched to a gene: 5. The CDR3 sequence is CASSLMNRGDQPQHF. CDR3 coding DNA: TGTGCCAGCAGTTTAATGAACAGGGGGGATCAGCCCCAGCATTTT.

CDR3 sequence (DNA): TGTGCCAGCAGTGAAGCGGGGACAGGGTCTGGCTACACCTTC. Translating it yields CASSEAGTGSGYTF. The genes are TRBV6-1 and TRBJ1-2; 9 bases align to TRBD1. This CDR3 is built from 14 residues. CDR1 MNHNS and CDR2 SASEGT come from the germline V gene. The junction had 3 bases not matched to a gene; V was cut back by 0 bases and J by 7 bases.

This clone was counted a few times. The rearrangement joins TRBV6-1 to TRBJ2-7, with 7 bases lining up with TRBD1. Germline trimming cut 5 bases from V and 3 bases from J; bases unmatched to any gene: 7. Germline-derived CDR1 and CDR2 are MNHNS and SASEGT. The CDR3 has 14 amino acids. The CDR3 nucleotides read TGTGCCAGCAGTCCGCGGACAGGATTCTACGAGCAGTACTTC. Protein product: CASSPRTGFYEQYF.

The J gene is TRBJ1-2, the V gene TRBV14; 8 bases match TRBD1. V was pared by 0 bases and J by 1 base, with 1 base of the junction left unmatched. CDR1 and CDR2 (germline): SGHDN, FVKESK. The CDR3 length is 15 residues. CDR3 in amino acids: CASSQETGGNYGYTF. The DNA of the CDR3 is TGTGCCAGCAGCCAAGAAACAGGGGGTAACTATGGCTACACCTTC.

The CDR3 region has the DNA TGCGCCAGCAGCTTGGCAGGGGCGTCCCAAGCTTTCTTT. Translated, it gives CASSLAGASQAFF. This chain links TRBV5-1 with TRBJ1-1, with D possibly matching TRBD1 (6 bases). Germline values: CDR1 SGHRS, CDR2 YFSETQ. This CDR3 region has 13 residues. Trimming removed 0 bases at V and 9 bases at J, with 12 bases between.

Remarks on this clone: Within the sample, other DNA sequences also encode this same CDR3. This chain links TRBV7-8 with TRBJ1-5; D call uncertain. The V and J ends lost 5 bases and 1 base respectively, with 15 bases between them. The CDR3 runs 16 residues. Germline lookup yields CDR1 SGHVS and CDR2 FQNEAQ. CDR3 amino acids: CASSSNRVGSNQPQHF. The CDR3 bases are TGTGCCAGCAGCAGTAACAGAGTTGGCAGCAATCAGCCCCAGCATTTT.

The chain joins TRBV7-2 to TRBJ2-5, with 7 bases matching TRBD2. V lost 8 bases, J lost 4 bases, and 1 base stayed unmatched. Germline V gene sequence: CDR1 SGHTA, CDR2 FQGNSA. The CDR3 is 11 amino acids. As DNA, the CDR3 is TGTGCCAGCGGCGGGGGAGAGACCCAGTACTTC. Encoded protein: CASGGGETQYF.

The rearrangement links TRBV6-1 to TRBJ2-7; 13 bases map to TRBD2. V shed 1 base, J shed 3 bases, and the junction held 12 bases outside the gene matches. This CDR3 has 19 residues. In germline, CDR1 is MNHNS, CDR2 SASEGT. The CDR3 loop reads CASSEEGRGLAGVNYEQYF. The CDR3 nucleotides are TGTGCCAGCAGTGAAGAGGGGAGAGGACTAGCGGGAGTTAACTACGAGCAGTACTTC.

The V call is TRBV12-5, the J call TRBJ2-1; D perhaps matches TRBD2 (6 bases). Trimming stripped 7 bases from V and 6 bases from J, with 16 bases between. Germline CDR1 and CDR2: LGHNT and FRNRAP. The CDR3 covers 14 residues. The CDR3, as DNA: TGTGCTAGTGAATATCGGGAGTCGGGCAATGAGCAGTTCTTC. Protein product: CASEYRESGNEQFF.

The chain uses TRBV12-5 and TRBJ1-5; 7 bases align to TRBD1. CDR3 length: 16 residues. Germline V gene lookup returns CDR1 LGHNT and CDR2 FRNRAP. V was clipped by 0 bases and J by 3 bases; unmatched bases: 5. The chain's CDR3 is CASGLVQGSDNQPQHF. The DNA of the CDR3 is TGTGCTAGTGGTTTGGTACAGGGGTCGGACAATCAGCCCCAGCATTTT.

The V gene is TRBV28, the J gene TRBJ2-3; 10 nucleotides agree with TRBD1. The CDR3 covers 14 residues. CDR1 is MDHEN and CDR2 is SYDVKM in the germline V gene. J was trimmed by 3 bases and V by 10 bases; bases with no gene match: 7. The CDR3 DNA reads TGTGCCACCTGGGGGACAGGGGTTACAGATACGCAGTATTTT. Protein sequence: CATWGTGVTDTQYF.

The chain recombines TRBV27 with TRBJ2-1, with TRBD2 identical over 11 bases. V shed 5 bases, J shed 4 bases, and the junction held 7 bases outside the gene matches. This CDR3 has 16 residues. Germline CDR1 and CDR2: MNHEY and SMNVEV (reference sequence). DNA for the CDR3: TGTGCCAGCAGTGCCCTAGCGGGAGGCTTGTACAATGAGCAGTTCTTC. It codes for CASSALAGGLYNEQFF.

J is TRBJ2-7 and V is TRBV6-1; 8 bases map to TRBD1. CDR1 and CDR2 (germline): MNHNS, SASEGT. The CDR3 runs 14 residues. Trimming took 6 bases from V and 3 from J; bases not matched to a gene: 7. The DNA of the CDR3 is TGTGCCAGCAGGGAGGGACAGGCGAACTACGAGCAGTACTTC. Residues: CASREGQANYEQYF.

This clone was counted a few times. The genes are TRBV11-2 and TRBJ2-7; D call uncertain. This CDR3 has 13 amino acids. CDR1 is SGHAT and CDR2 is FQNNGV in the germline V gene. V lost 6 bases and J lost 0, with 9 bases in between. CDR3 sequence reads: CASRSISSYEQYF. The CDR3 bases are TGTGCCAGCAGAAGCATAAGCTCCTACGAGCAGTACTTC. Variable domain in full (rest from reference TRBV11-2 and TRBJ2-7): EAGVAQSPRYKIIEKRQSVAFWCNPISGHATLYWYQQILGQGPKLLIQFQNNGVVDDSQLPKDRFSAERLKGVDSTLKIQPAKLEDSAVYLCASRSISSYEQYFGPGTRLTVT.

CDR3 in amino acids: CASSSGQGLYNEQFF. The CDR3 nucleotides are TGTGCCAGCAGCTCCGGACAGGGCCTCTACAATGAGCAGTTCTTC. The chain uses TRBV7-2 and TRBJ2-1; 8 bases fit TRBD1. The CDR3 contains 15 residues. Germline V lookup: CDR1 SGHTA, CDR2 FQGNSA. The ends lost 4 bases at V and 3 bases at J; junction bases unmatched: 5.

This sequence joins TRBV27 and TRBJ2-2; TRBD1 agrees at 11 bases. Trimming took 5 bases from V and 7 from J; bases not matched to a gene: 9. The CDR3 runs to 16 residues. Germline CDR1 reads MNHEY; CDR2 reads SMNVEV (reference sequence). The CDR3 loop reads CASSLWTGGLVGELFF. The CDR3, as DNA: TGTGCCAGCAGTCTTTGGACAGGGGGCTTGGTCGGGGAGCTGTTTTTT.

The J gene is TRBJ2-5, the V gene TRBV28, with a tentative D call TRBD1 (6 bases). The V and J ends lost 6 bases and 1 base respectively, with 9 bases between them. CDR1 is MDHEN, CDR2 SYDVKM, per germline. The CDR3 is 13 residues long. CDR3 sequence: CASSQGGQETQYF. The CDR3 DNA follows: TGTGCCAGCAGCCAAGGGGGCCAAGAGACCCAGTACTTC.

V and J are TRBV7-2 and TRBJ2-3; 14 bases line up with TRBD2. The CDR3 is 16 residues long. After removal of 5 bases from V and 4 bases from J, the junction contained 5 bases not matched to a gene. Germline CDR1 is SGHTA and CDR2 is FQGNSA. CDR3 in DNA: TGTGCCAGCAGCCCAGGGACTAGCGGGAGATCAGATACGCAGTATTTT. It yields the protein CASSPGTSGRSDTQYF.

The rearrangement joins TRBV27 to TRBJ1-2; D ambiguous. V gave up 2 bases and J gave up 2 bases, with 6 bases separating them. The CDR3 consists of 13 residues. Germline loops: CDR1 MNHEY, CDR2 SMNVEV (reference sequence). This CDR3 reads CASSLDINYGYTF. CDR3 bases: TGTGCCAGCAGTTTAGACATAAACTATGGCTACACCTTC.

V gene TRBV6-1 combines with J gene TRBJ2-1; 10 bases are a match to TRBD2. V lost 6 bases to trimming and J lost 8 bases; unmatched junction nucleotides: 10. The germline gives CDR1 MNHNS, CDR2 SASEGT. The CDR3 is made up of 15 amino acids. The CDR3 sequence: CASRLAGVGWDEQFF. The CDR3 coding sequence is TGTGCCAGCAGGCTAGCGGGAGTCGGTTGGGATGAGCAGTTCTTC.